This TCR beta chain came from a study of blood T cell repertoires in COVID-19. Overall study: Acute and convalescent COVID-19 specimens originated in the United States, Italy and Spain. The analysed material was cDNA or gDNA that came from T cells, B-cell-depleted T cells, or PBMCs.

The V and J ends lost 5 bases and 4 bases, in that order; junction bases with no gene match: 6. Per the germline V gene, CDR1 is SGHAT and CDR2 is FQNNGV. The CDR3 runs to 14 residues. Original data processing: Researchers report that nucleated cell counts were estimated from reference gene primer amplification. The repertoire was sequenced with immunoSEQ multiplex PCR; TCRdb's copy has only in-frame clones and lacks some. V and J calls plus clone size are reproduced from that table; the DNA served to infer D and trimming. The sample has 100,000 to 150,000 clones, roughly four fifths seen once; the top ten hold 12%.

The chain recombines TRBV11-2 with TRBJ2-3; 7 bases are shared with TRBD2. The receptor was isolated from a man aged 55-75 years with acute or convalescent COVID-19. The sequenced material came from peripheral blood. The CDR3 region is CASSPLRGADTQYF. The CDR3 bases are TGTGCCAGCAGCCCGCTTCGGGGGGCAGATACGCAGTATTTT.